Presented here are 13 T cell receptor beta chains from one specimen sequenced in a study of CD8 T cells in ankylosing spondylitis. TCRdb ran MiXCR on the 5' RACE reads and lists one entry per CDR3 protein. The sample has roughly 130,000 distinct CDR3 sequences, roughly 13% seen once. Sequences were obtained from blood, either unsorted or a sorted T cell fraction (not recorded which). The source is a female donor with ankylosing spondylitis or in good health (not recorded which).

V and J are TRBV11-2 and TRBJ1-2; D ambiguous. The CDR3 has 13 residues. The V gene's germline CDR1 is SGHAT and CDR2 FQNNGV. V was trimmed by 2 bases and J by 2 bases, leaving 6 bases between them. DNA of the CDR3: TGTGCCAGCAGCTTATATTCCAACTATGGCTACACCTTC. It codes for CASSLYSNYGYTF.

This clonotype was counted at least ten times. The chain couples TRBV6-1 to TRBJ2-3; 7 positions match TRBD2. Trimming cost V 6 bases and J 5 bases; bases outside gene matches: 8. The germline CDR1 and CDR2 sequences are MNHNS and SASEGT. The CDR3 consists of 14 residues. The CDR3 here is CASSSGEREDTQYF. For the CDR3, the DNA is TGTGCCAGCAGCTCCGGGGAGCGGGAAGATACGCAGTATTTT.

CDR3 nucleotides: TGTGCCAGTAGTATTGGCTCTAGCTCGGATCGTGAGCAGTTCTTC. Translated: CASSIGSSSDREQFF. The chain has TRBV19 and TRBJ2-1; the D gene is possibly TRBD2 (5 bases). Trimming removed 3 bases from V and 9 bases from J, with 18 bases in between. This CDR3 region has 15 residues. Looked up from germline, CDR1 is LNHDA and CDR2 is SQIVND (reference sequence).

This clonotype was detected only a few times. This chain links TRBV11-1 with TRBJ2-7; D gene uncertain. CDR3 length equals 14 residues. Per germline, CDR1 SGHAT and CDR2 FQDESV (reference sequence). Trimming took off 0 bases at V and 2 bases at J, with 8 bases between the two ends. The CDR3 DNA follows: TGTGCCAGCAGCTTAGCTAGCCTTACCTACGAGCAGTACTTC. Its translation is CASSLASLTYEQYF.

As regards this clonotype: Given a much more abundant clone one base away, this may be a read error. CDR3 protein: CASSHEGFGPGNTIYF. For the CDR3, the DNA is TGTGCCAGCAGCCATGAGGGATTTGGGCCCGGAAACACCATATATTTT. This chain connects TRBV4-2 to TRBJ1-3; no clear D. The CDR3 extends over 16 amino acids. The germline CDR1 and CDR2 sequences are LGHNA and YNFKEQ. Between the trimmed V and J ends, which lost 3 bases and 4 bases, there was a span of 16 bases.

This clonotype was recorded at least ten times. V is TRBV10-1 and J is TRBJ2-1; TRBD2 aligns across 7 bases. The germline CDR1 and CDR2 sequences are WNHNN and SYGVQD (reference sequence). The trim removed 4 bases at V and 0 bases at J, leaving 3 bases unmatched. The CDR3 length is 15 residues. This CDR3 reads CASSGGTNSYNEQFF. CDR3 coding DNA: TGCGCCAGCAGTGGCGGGACTAACTCCTACAATGAGCAGTTCTTC.

The chain joins TRBV5-1 to TRBJ1-5; 7 bases are a match to TRBD1. The J segment lost 4 bases and the V segment lost 1 base, leaving 5 bases of the junction unmatched. The CDR3 consists of 15 residues. Looked up from germline, CDR1 is SGHRS and CDR2 is YFSETQ. The CDR3 nucleotides read TGCGCCAGCAGCTTGACAGGGGTCAAAAATCAGCCCCAGCATTTT. Encoded protein: CASSLTGVKNQPQHF.

V and J are TRBV27 and TRBJ2-5; tentatively, D is TRBD1 (6 bases). Germline assignment: CDR1 MNHEY and CDR2 SMNVEV (reference sequence). V was clipped by 6 bases and J by 14 bases, with 19 bases between them. The CDR3 runs to 12 residues. The CDR3 loop is CASRLNTGFEYF. As DNA, the CDR3 is TGTGCCAGCAGGCTTAATACAGGGTTTGAATACTTC.

The chain links TRBV4-1 to TRBJ2-1, with D unclear. V lost 0 bases and J 9 bases, leaving 12 bases between the germline ends. CDR3 length: 14 amino acids. Germline loops: CDR1 MGHRA, CDR2 YSYEKL. The CDR3 region has the DNA TGCGCCAGCAGCCAAGATAATCGCCCTGGTGAGCAGTTCTTC. This sequence encodes CASSQDNRPGEQFF.

Only a few counts were recorded for this clonotype. The chain recombines TRBV12-3 or TRBV12-4 with TRBJ1-3, with 8 nucleotides matching TRBD1. After removal of 5 bases from V and 7 bases from J, the junction contained 4 bases not matched to a gene. This CDR3 is built from 13 residues. CDR3 amino acids: CASSRTGGNTIYF. The CDR3 bases are TGTGCCAGCAGTCGAACAGGGGGGAACACCATATATTTT.

The V gene is TRBV11-2, the J gene TRBJ1-6; a possible D gene is TRBD1 (6 bases). V was trimmed by 0 bases and J by 9 bases, leaving 9 bases between them. This CDR3 contains 14 residues. CDR1 and CDR2 from the germline V gene are SGHAT and FQNNGV. CDR3 DNA sequence: TGTGCCAGCAGCTTAGAGGGGGCGCGTTCACCCCTCCACTTT. Its translation: CASSLEGARSPLHF.

The chain links TRBV20-1 to TRBJ1-6, with D possibly being TRBD1 (5 bases). Germline V gives CDR1 DFQATT, CDR2 SNEGSKA (reference sequence). The CDR3 runs to 16 residues. The V and J ends lost 0 bases and 2 bases respectively, with 11 bases between them. Here the CDR3 DNA reads TGCAGTGCTAGAGATCCGGGGGAAGCCTATAATTCACCCCTCCACTTT. Translation gives CSARDPGEAYNSPLHF.

This clonotype was counted at least ten times. A read error may produce the germline difference seen at one junction end. This chain connects TRBV20-1 to TRBJ1-2, with 10 bases lining up with TRBD1. This CDR3 region has 14 residues. Germline CDR1 is DFQATT and CDR2 is SNEGSKA (reference sequence). CDR3 sequence: CSARLSGQGSSSSF. CDR3 in DNA: TGCAGTGCTAGATTATCGGGACAGGGGTCCTCCAGCTCCTTC.